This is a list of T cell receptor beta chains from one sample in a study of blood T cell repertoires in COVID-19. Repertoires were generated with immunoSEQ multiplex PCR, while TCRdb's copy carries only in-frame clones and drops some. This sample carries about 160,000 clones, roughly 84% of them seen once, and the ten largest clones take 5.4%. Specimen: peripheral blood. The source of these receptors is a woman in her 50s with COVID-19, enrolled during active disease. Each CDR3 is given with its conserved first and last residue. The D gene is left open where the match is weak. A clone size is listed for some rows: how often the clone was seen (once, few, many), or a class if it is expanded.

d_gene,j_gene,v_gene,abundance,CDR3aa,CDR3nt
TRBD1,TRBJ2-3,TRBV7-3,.,CASSPGTGTDTQYF,TGTGCCAGCAGCCCCGGGACAGGCACAGATACGCAGTATTTT
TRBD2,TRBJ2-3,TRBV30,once,CAWSERGRGGTDTQYF,TGTGCCTGGAGTGAGCGAGGGCGGGGGGGCACAGATACGCAGTATTTT
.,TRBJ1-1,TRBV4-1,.,CASSQADMGFLSSAFF,TGCGCCAGCAGCCAAGCCGACATGGGTTTTCTAAGTTCGGCTTTCTTT
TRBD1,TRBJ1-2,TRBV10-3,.,CAISESKVGRDRGIDGYTF,TGTGCCATCAGTGAGTCGAAAGTCGGTAGGGACAGGGGTATAGATGGCTACACCTTC
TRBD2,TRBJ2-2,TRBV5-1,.,CASSLAAGVNTGELFF,TGCGCCAGCAGCTTGGCAGCGGGGGTTAACACCGGGGAGCTGTTTTTT
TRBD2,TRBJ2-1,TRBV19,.,CASSITLADYNEQFF,TGTGCCAGTAGTATTACACTAGCGGATTACAATGAGCAGTTCTTC
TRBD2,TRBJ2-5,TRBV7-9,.,CASSRRGLAVGETQYF,TGTGCCAGCAGCCGACGAGGACTAGCGGTGGGTGAGACCCAGTACTTC
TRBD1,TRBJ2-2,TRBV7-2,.,CASSTTGGGTGELFF,TGTGCCAGCAGCACAACAGGGGGCGGTACCGGGGAGCTGTTTTTT
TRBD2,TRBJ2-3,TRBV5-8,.,CASILRGAGTDTQYF,TGTGCCAGCATCTTGCGGGGGGCGGGCACAGATACGCAGTATTTT
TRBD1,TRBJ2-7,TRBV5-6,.,CASSFFGTGLYEQYF,TGTGCCAGCAGCTTCTTTGGGACAGGGCTCTACGAGCAGTACTTC
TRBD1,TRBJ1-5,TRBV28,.,CASREQGVRHQPQHF,TGTGCCAGCAGGGAACAGGGGGTCAGACATCAGCCCCAGCATTTT
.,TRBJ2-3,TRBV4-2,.,CASSQDRTDTQYF,TGTGCCAGCAGCCAAGATCGGACAGATACGCAGTATTTT
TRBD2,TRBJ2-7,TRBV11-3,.,CASSLDLGAGSYEQYF,TGTGCCAGCAGCTTAGATCTGGGAGCGGGGTCCTACGAGCAGTACTTC
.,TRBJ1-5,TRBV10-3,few,CAISESSGDQPQHF,TGTGCCATCAGTGAGTCGTCGGGGGATCAGCCCCAGCATTTT
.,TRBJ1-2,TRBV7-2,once,CASSFTIGDRGYTF,TGTGCCAGCAGCTTCACAATCGGGGATCGAGGCTACACCTTC
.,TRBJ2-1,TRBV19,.,CASSLGRSNEQFF,TGTGCCAGTAGTTTGGGCAGGTCCAATGAGCAGTTCTTC
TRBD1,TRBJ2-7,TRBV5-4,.,CASSLVGATGQGGLYF,TGTGCCAGCAGCTTGGTGGGGGCCACGGGACAGGGGGGACTGTACTTC
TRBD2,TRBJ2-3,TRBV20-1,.,CSASLAGGSTDTQYF,TGCAGTGCTAGTCTAGCGGGGGGGAGCACAGATACGCAGTATTTT
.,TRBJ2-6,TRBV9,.,CASSLTGLGANVLTF,TGTGCCAGCAGCCTGACAGGTCTTGGGGCCAACGTCCTGACTTTC
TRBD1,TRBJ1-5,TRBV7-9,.,CASSITGGYQPQHF,TGTGCCAGCAGCATCACAGGGGGGTATCAGCCCCAGCATTTT
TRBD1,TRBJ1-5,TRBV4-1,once,CASSQVRDRGQPQHF,TGCGCCAGCAGCCAAGTCCGGGACAGGGGACAGCCCCAGCATTTT
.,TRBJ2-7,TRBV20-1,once,CSASRTTFGGEQYF,TGCAGTGCTAGTAGGACAACATTCGGCGGTGAGCAGTACTTC
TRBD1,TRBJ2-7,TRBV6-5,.,CASSRTGTSYEQYF,TGTGCCAGCAGTCGGACAGGGACTTCCTACGAGCAGTACTTC
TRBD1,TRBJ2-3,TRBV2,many,CASKGEAAGGGADTQYF,TGTGCCAGCAAAGGGGAAGCGGCAGGGGGCGGGGCAGATACGCAGTATTTT
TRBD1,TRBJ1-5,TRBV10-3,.,CAINDRGSQPQHF,TGTGCCATCAACGACAGGGGAAGTCAGCCCCAGCATTTT
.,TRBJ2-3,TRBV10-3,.,CAITAGAADTQYF,TGTGCCATCACGGCGGGGGCAGCAGATACGCAGTATTTT
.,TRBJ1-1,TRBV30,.,CAWSVQVVGTEAFF,TGTGCCTGGAGCGTACAGGTAGTTGGGACTGAAGCTTTCTTT
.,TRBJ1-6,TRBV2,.,CASSSYRDYNSPLHF,TGTGCCAGCAGTTCTTACAGAGACTATAATTCACCCCTCCACTTT
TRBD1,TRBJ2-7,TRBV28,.,CASSQTRRGCLYEQYF,TGTGCCAGCAGCCAAACCCGCAGGGGGTGCCTCTACGAGCAGTACTTC
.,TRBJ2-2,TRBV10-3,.,CAIGRGGSHFGELFF,TGTGCCATCGGAAGGGGGGGTTCCCACTTCGGGGAGCTGTTTTTT
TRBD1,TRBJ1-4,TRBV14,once,CASSPRQGSEKLFF,TGTGCCAGCAGCCCCAGACAGGGTAGTGAAAAACTGTTTTTT
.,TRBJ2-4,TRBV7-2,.,CASSLDRAKNIQYF,TGTGCCAGCAGCTTAGACAGGGCCAAAAACATTCAGTACTTC
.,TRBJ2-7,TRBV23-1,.,CASNSRGRSYEQYF,TGCGCCAGCAACTCAAGGGGCAGATCCTACGAGCAGTACTTC